The 8 T cell receptor beta chains reported below all come from one sample, sequenced in a study of T cell changes during pregnancy in multiple sclerosis. Data came from immunoSEQ multiplex PCR; TCRdb stores just in-frame clones and leaves some out. The table shows 55,000 to 85,000 clones, with roughly 94% occurring only once. Sequenced material: peripheral blood, taken in the third trimester of pregnancy. These receptors were taken from a female donor with multiple sclerosis, enrolled in a pregnancy study.

This clone was observed once. V and J are TRBV4-3 and TRBJ2-2, with 7 bases fitting TRBD2. The CDR3 is 18 residues long. V shed 0 bases and J 1 base; nucleotides not matched to a gene: 8. CDR1 and CDR2 from the germline V gene are LGHNA and YSLEER. The CDR3 nucleotides are TGCGCCAGCAGCCAAGATGAATTGGCTAGCGGGAACACCGGGGAGCTGTTTTTT. Protein: CASSQDELASGNTGELFF.

The rearrangement joins TRBV7-9 to TRBJ1-2; no clear D. Germline V gene sequence: CDR1 SEHNR, CDR2 FQNEAQ (reference sequence). The CDR3 runs to 15 residues. Trimming left V 0 bases short and J 4 bases short, with 12 bases between. CDR3 coding DNA: TGTGCCAGCAGCTTAGCCGGTGAATGGGCCTATGGCTACACCTTC. It specifies CASSLAGEWAYGYTF.

V usage is TRBV5-6 and J usage is TRBJ2-5; D remains ambiguous. Deletions cut 4 bases from V and 2 bases from J, with 15 bases between. Germline CDR1 is SGHDT and CDR2 is YYEEEE. This CDR3 has 15 amino acids. The CDR3 DNA is TGTGCCAGCAGCCCTCTTGTGACACTTCAAGAGACCCAGTACTTC. It translates to CASSPLVTLQETQYF.

This clone was detected once. The chain couples TRBV7-2 to TRBJ2-1; 13 bases are a match to TRBD2. V gave up 2 bases and J gave up 3 bases; unmatched junction bases: 7. The CDR3 runs 18 residues. The germline V gene encodes CDR1 SGHTA and CDR2 FQGNSA. CDR3: CASSLRLAGGHLYNEQFF. The CDR3 DNA sequence: TGTGCCAGCAGCTTAAGACTAGCGGGGGGACACCTCTACAATGAGCAGTTCTTC.

V and J are TRBV18 and TRBJ2-2, with unresolved D. The CDR3 sequence is 16 residues long. Germline CDR1 KGHSH, CDR2 LQKENI. Trimming took 3 bases from V and 1 from J, leaving 12 bases between them. The CDR3 sequence: CASSPENRVNTGELFF. CDR3 DNA: TGTGCCAGCTCACCGGAGAATCGTGTGAACACCGGGGAGCTGTTTTTT.

The J gene is TRBJ1-1, the V gene TRBV6-1; the D gene is possibly TRBD1 (5 bases). The CDR3 sequence is 15 residues long. Looked up from germline, CDR1 is MNHNS and CDR2 is SASEGT. V gave up 0 bases and J gave up 9 bases, with 17 bases separating them. The CDR3 here is CASSEAQGTGRQAFF. For the CDR3, the DNA is TGTGCCAGCAGTGAAGCGCAGGGTACGGGCCGTCAAGCTTTCTTT.

V is TRBV7-9 and J is TRBJ2-3, with TRBD2 matching 12 bases. CDR3 size: 15 residues. The germline V gene encodes CDR1 SEHNR and CDR2 FQNEAQ (reference sequence). V lost 6 bases to trimming and J lost 1 base; unmatched junction nucleotides: 2. The CDR3 DNA follows: TGTGCCAGCAGTTGGACTAGCGGGGGCACAGATACGCAGTATTTT. Translation gives CASSWTSGGTDTQYF.

In its sample, this clone was seen once. The chain recombines TRBV5-6 with TRBJ1-1, with 7 bases matching TRBD1. Germline trimming cut 2 bases from V and 11 bases from J; bases unmatched to any gene: 3. Germline CDR1 reads SGHDT; CDR2 reads YYEEEE. The CDR3 spans 11 residues. CDR3 region: CASSLQGNAFF. The CDR3 DNA sequence: TGTGCCAGCAGCTTACAGGGGAATGCTTTCTTT.